The 28 T cell receptor beta chains given below trace back to one sample, sequenced in a study of OX40 agonist ivuxolimab in advanced cancers. Clones were sequenced by immunoSEQ multiplex PCR, and TCRdb holds only the in-frame ones, with some missing. The sample comprises roughly 20,000 clones, about 85% of which are singletons, and around two fifths rests with the top ten. Sequences were derived from CD4+ or CD8+ T cells sorted from blood, sampled in a trial of the OX40 agonist ivuxolimab. The source of these receptors is an adult with an advanced solid tumor such as melanoma, head and neck, liver or kidney cancer.

The chain recombines TRBV6-5 with TRBJ2-3, with 8 nucleotides matching TRBD1. V lost 6 bases, J lost 5 bases, and 10 bases stayed unmatched. This CDR3 spans 15 amino acids. The germline CDR1 and CDR2 sequences are MNHEY and SVGAGI. CDR3 DNA: TGTGCCAGCAGCCCCACGTCCACAGGGGGAGATACGCAGTATTTT. Protein: CASSPTSTGGDTQYF.

The gene calls are TRBV19 and TRBJ1-1, with TRBD1 as a possible D gene (5 bases). The V gene lost 7 bases and the J gene lost 1 base, with 13 bases spanning the gap. CDR1 LNHDA and CDR2 SQIVND come from the germline V gene (reference sequence). This CDR3 is 14 amino acids long. The CDR3 spells CASTWGGRNTEAFF. The CDR3 DNA reads as TGTGCCAGTACCTGGGGGGGGAGGAACACTGAAGCTTTCTTT.

This clone was counted once. The chain recombines TRBV29-1 with TRBJ2-5; TRBD2 agrees at 11 bases. The CDR3 extends over 17 amino acids. Per germline, CDR1 SQVTM and CDR2 ANQGSEA. Germline trimming cut 2 bases from V and 4 bases from J; bases unmatched to any gene: 12. In nucleotides, the CDR3 is TGCAGCGTTGAATGGGCTAGCGGGGGGTTTGTGGGAGAGACCCAGTACTTC. Its translation: CSVEWASGGFVGETQYF.

The chain combines TRBV18 with TRBJ2-5; 9 bases align to TRBD1. The trim removed 3 bases at V and 4 bases at J, leaving 12 bases unmatched. In germline, CDR1 is KGHSH, CDR2 LQKENI. This CDR3 spans 17 amino acids. The chain's CDR3 is CASSPPTGGRIGETQYF. DNA of the CDR3: TGTGCCAGCTCACCCCCGACAGGGGGAAGAATCGGAGAGACCCAGTACTTC.

In DNA, the CDR3 is TGTGCCAGCAGCGGAGGGAAAGGGTATGGCTACACCTTC. This translates into CASSGGKGYGYTF. The J gene is TRBJ1-2, the V gene TRBV6-5; unclear D gene. V lost 6 bases and J 5 bases, leaving 13 bases between the germline ends. Germline lookup yields CDR1 MNHEY and CDR2 SVGAGI. The CDR3 is 13 amino acids.

The rearrangement links TRBV14 to TRBJ2-7, with TRBD1 matching over 11 bases. The V gene's germline CDR1 is SGHDN and CDR2 FVKESK. CDR3 length: 14 amino acids. V lost 5 bases, J lost 2 bases, and 2 bases stayed unmatched. DNA of the CDR3: TGTGCCAGCAGCTCGGGACAGGGGGCCTACGAGCAGTACTTC. This sequence encodes CASSSGQGAYEQYF.

This chain uses TRBV5-1 with TRBJ2-3; possibly TRBD2 for D (6 bases). Trimming took 5 bases from V and 2 from J, leaving 18 bases between them. The CDR3 spans 16 residues. CDR1 is SGHRS, CDR2 YFSETQ, per germline. The CDR3 protein is CASSKGGVSVTDTQYF. CDR3 DNA: TGCGCCAGCAGTAAAGGCGGGGTATCTGTCACAGATACGCAGTATTTT.

Note on this clone: At the DNA level, this CDR3 is encoded by other sequences in the same sample as well. The genes are TRBV4-1 and TRBJ1-5, with TRBD1 as a possible D gene (6 bases). The germline V and J ends were trimmed by 0 bases and 6 bases, with 12 bases remaining between them. There are 15 residues in the CDR3. CDR1 and CDR2 (germline): MGHRA, YSYEKL. The CDR3: CASSQEGVGAQPQHF. The CDR3 nucleotides read TGCGCCAGCAGCCAAGAAGGGGTGGGGGCTCAGCCCCAGCATTTT.

The rearrangement joins TRBV27 to TRBJ2-1; 8 bases match TRBD1. The trim removed 1 base at V and 5 bases at J, leaving 7 bases unmatched. The germline V gene has CDR1 MNHEY and CDR2 SMNVEV (reference sequence). The CDR3 contains 16 residues. The CDR3 DNA follows: TGTGCCAGCAGTTTATTCTTGGGGACAGGACACAATGAGCAGTTCTTC. Translating it yields CASSLFLGTGHNEQFF.

This sequence joins TRBV11-2 and TRBJ2-5, with 10 bases fitting TRBD1. The last part of the DNA fits TRBJ2-7 better; the J call may be wrong. Germline CDR1 reads SGHAT; CDR2 reads FQNNGV. The CDR3 has 18 residues. CDR3 coding DNA: TGTGCCAGCAGCTTAGGGGGGACAGGGGAAGGGTTCCCCTACGAGCAGTACTTC. It is translated as CASSLGGTGEGFPYEQYF.

The V and J genes are TRBV27 and TRBJ1-5; weak D call: TRBD1 (6 bases). Germline CDR1 MNHEY, CDR2 SMNVEV (reference sequence). Trimming took off 0 bases at V and 1 base at J, with 10 bases between the two ends. The CDR3 contains 16 residues. The CDR3 DNA sequence: TGTGCCAGCAGTTTATCGTCTACAGGGAGCAATCAGCCCCAGCATTTT. It is translated as CASSLSSTGSNQPQHF.

This clone was seen once. No conserved phenylalanine or tryptophan ends this CDR3, so it is likely a read error. It is unclear where the CDR3 begins or ends on the DNA, so no DNA is shown, and the CDR3 is as TCRdb lists it. The rearrangement joins TRBV21-1 to TRBJ1-6; the D call of TRBD1 is as the table states it, not checked on the DNA. TRBV21-1 is assigned pseudogene status. Counting both end residues, the CDR3 totals 12 amino acids. Here the CDR3 reads CASSWDRKGIMR.

The chain couples TRBV7-9 to TRBJ1-1; D uncertain. This CDR3 is 15 amino acids long. V was cut by 0 bases and J by 3 bases, with 11 bases left in between. Germline assignment: CDR1 SEHNR and CDR2 FQNEAQ (reference sequence). This chain's CDR3 is CASSLAPPNHTEAFF. As DNA, the CDR3 is TGTGCCAGCAGCTTAGCTCCCCCGAATCACACTGAAGCTTTCTTT.

By its share, this clone is medium-sized. The chain uses TRBV4-1 and TRBJ1-6, with D possibly TRBD1 on 5 matching bases. CDR1 and CDR2 (germline): MGHRA, YSYEKL. V lost 1 base and J lost 8, with 9 bases in between. The CDR3 totals 14 residues. In nucleotides, the CDR3 is TGCGCCAGCAGCCAAGGTCAGGGTGATTCACCCCTCCACTTT. The encoded protein is CASSQGQGDSPLHF.

The genes are TRBV19 and TRBJ2-1; the D gene could be TRBD1 or TRBD2 (5 bases each). Germline V lookup: CDR1 LNHDA, CDR2 SQIVND (reference sequence). V was clipped by 8 bases and J by 4 bases, with 18 bases between them. This CDR3 has 15 amino acids. CDR3 loop: CASAWRGARYNEQFF. The CDR3 DNA follows: TGTGCCAGTGCGTGGCGAGGGGCGCGGTACAATGAGCAGTTCTTC.

The J gene is TRBJ1-6, the V gene TRBV7-9, with a weak D call TRBD1 (6 bases). This CDR3 comprises 17 residues. V was clipped by 5 bases and J by 4 bases, with 18 bases between them. Germline CDR1 is SEHNR and CDR2 is FQNEAQ (reference sequence). This CDR3 is CASSASGENGYNSPLHF. CDR3 DNA: TGTGCCAGCAGCGCCTCAGGGGAGAACGGGTATAATTCACCCCTCCACTTT.

The rearrangement joins TRBV7-9 to TRBJ2-1, with a weak D call TRBD1 (7 bases). The CDR3 spans 14 residues. With 3 bases removed from V and 8 bases from J, the gap between germline ends came to 14 bases. Germline-derived CDR1 and CDR2 are SEHNR and FQNEAQ (reference sequence). The DNA of the CDR3 is TGTGCCAGCAGCTTCAGGGGGGCACGGGATGAGCAGTTCTTC. This translates into CASSFRGARDEQFF.

The rearrangement links TRBV27 to TRBJ2-3; 8 nucleotides line up with TRBD2. The CDR3 consists of 16 residues. Trimming cost V 6 bases and J 6 bases; bases outside gene matches: 14. Germline CDR1 MNHEY, CDR2 SMNVEV (reference sequence). The DNA of the CDR3 is TGTGCCAGCAGACTCAACCCGGGACTAGTATCCGATACGCAGTATTTT. Encoded protein: CASRLNPGLVSDTQYF.

This clone showed up many times. This chain uses TRBV27 with TRBJ1-2; a possible D gene is TRBD1 (5 bases). This CDR3 spans 16 amino acids. Germline-derived CDR1 and CDR2 are MNHEY and SMNVEV (reference sequence). V was shortened by 6 bases and J by 4 bases, with 21 bases between the two germline ends. In nucleotides, the CDR3 is TGTGCCAGCAGCCACCGGGGGACTGAGGACCTCTATGGCTACACCTTC. Translated, it gives CASSHRGTEDLYGYTF.

J is TRBJ1-3 and V is TRBV7-9; 7 nucleotides line up with TRBD1. This CDR3 is built from 15 residues. J gave up 3 bases and V 6 bases, and 8 bases lay outside the gene matches. The germline V gene has CDR1 SEHNR and CDR2 FQNEAQ (reference sequence). The CDR3 sequence is CASSPTGVDGNTIYF. CDR3 coding DNA: TGTGCCAGCAGTCCCACAGGGGTGGATGGAAACACCATATATTTT.

Only one count was recorded for this clone. The V gene is TRBV2, the J gene TRBJ2-5; a weak D match, TRBD1 (5 bases). There are 15 residues in the CDR3. Germline CDR1 and CDR2: SNHLY and FYNNEI. V was cut by 3 bases and J by 1 base, with 12 bases left in between. CDR3 residues: CASSEAGRFQETQYF. The CDR3 region has the DNA TGTGCCAGCAGTGAGGCAGGGCGGTTCCAAGAGACCCAGTACTTC. Full variable domain (missing parts from reference TRBV2 and TRBJ2-5): EPEVTQTPSHQVTQMGQEVILRCVPISNHLYFYWYRQILGQKVEFLVSFYNNEISEKSEIFDDQFSVERPDGSNFTLKIRSTKLEDSAMYFCASSEAGRFQETQYFGPGTRLLVL.

This chain links TRBV6-6 with TRBJ2-5; the D gene is possibly TRBD1 (6 bases). Germline CDR1 MNHNY, CDR2 SVGAGI (reference sequence). The CDR3 consists of 11 residues. Trimming removed 10 bases at V and 7 bases at J, with 13 bases between. CDR3 sequence reads: CATDRTGTQYF. In DNA, the CDR3 is TGTGCCACCGACAGGACCGGGACCCAGTACTTC.

This chain links TRBV19 with TRBJ2-7; weak D call: TRBD1 (6 bases). The germline V gene encodes CDR1 LNHDA and CDR2 SQIVND (reference sequence). Trimming took 0 bases from V and 3 from J, leaving 9 bases between them. This CDR3 is built from 14 residues. CDR3 region: CASSIDPRGYEQYF. CDR3 DNA: TGTGCCAGTAGTATAGATCCCAGGGGCTACGAGCAGTACTTC.

The chain carries TRBV29-1 and TRBJ2-7, with D possibly being TRBD2 (6 bases). The V gene's germline CDR1 is SQVTM and CDR2 ANQGSEA. This CDR3 is built from 14 residues. Trimming left V 3 bases short and J 2 bases short, with 14 bases between. The CDR3 DNA reads as TGCAGCGTTGATGGGGAGGCGCCGACCTACGAGCAGTACTTC. Translation: CSVDGEAPTYEQYF.

The CDR3 here is CASSSSGAPNYGYTF. The CDR3 bases are TGTGCCAGCAGCTCGTCAGGGGCTCCTAACTATGGCTACACCTTC. The V gene is TRBV7-9, the J gene TRBJ1-2, with TRBD1 as a possible D gene (6 bases). Germline CDR1 is SEHNR and CDR2 is FQNEAQ (reference sequence). Trimming removed 4 bases from V and 0 bases from J, with 12 bases in between. The CDR3 runs to 15 residues.

V usage is TRBV11-2 and J usage is TRBJ2-3; possible D gene TRBD1, 6 bases. CDR1 is SGHAT and CDR2 is FQNNGV in the germline V gene. The CDR3 is 15 residues long. V was clipped by 6 bases and J by 6 bases, with 19 bases between them. In DNA, the CDR3 is TGTGCCAGCAGAGCCCGGACAGCCTTCATGGATACGCAGTATTTT. Translation gives CASRARTAFMDTQYF. Full variable domain (missing parts from reference TRBV11-2 and TRBJ2-3): EAGVAQSPRYKIIEKRQSVAFWCNPISGHATLYWYQQILGQGPKLLIQFQNNGVVDDSQLPKDRFSAERLKGVDSTLKIQPAKLEDSAVYLCASRARTAFMDTQYFGPGTRLTVL.

This chain connects TRBV6-1 to TRBJ2-7, with 10 positions matching TRBD1. There are 16 residues in the CDR3. Germline V gene sequence: CDR1 MNHNS, CDR2 SASEGT. Germline trimming cut 4 bases from V and 4 bases from J; bases unmatched to any gene: 10. The CDR3 DNA sequence: TGTGCCAGCAGTGCCGCCCTGGGGACAGGGGCGTACGAGCAGTACTTC. Translating it yields CASSAALGTGAYEQYF.

This clone has more than one count but fewer than ten. V gene TRBV6-1 combines with J gene TRBJ1-2; the D is unclear. V lost 4 bases, J lost 9 bases, and 15 bases lay in between. The germline CDR1 and CDR2 sequences are MNHNS and SASEGT. CDR3 length: 13 residues. This chain's CDR3 is CASSAGDPMSYTF. Here the CDR3 DNA reads TGTGCCAGCAGTGCAGGAGACCCAATGAGCTACACCTTC.